This T cell receptor beta chain was recorded in a study of T-cell memory formation after mild COVID-19. Study-level findings and limits: Memory sampled before infection contained some responding clones, suggesting cross-reactive memory joined. CD4+ contracting clones were found mainly in CM and EM, and CD8+ ones in EMRA. A balance of CD4 and CD8 characterized clones contracting day 15 to 85, whereas later expanders leaned CD4+.

cDNA libraries for TCR alpha and TCR beta, carrying sample barcodes and UMIs, came from 5'RACE with constant-segment primers. TCRdb used MiXCR to reprocess the 5' RACE reads, holding one entry per CDR3 protein. The sample records some 350,000 distinct CDR3 sequences, 15% to 20% being singletons. With regard to this clonotype: Its antigen is unidentified.

The CDR3 extends over 13 amino acids. The V end lost 0 bases, the J end lost 10 bases, and 11 bases lay between the germline ends. Germline V CDR1 and CDR2: SGHRS, YFSETQ. The rearrangement uses TRBV5-1 and TRBJ2-1; D is unresolved. Sequenced material: PBMCs or a T cell subset sorted from them (not recorded which). The receptor comes from a man aged 18 to 30 who had mild COVID-19 (a few samples of this study predate the infection). Cell type and time point are not known. The CDR3, as DNA: TGCGCCAGCAGCTTGGTTGCATTTCCAGAGCAGTTCTTC. Protein: CASSLVAFPEQFF.